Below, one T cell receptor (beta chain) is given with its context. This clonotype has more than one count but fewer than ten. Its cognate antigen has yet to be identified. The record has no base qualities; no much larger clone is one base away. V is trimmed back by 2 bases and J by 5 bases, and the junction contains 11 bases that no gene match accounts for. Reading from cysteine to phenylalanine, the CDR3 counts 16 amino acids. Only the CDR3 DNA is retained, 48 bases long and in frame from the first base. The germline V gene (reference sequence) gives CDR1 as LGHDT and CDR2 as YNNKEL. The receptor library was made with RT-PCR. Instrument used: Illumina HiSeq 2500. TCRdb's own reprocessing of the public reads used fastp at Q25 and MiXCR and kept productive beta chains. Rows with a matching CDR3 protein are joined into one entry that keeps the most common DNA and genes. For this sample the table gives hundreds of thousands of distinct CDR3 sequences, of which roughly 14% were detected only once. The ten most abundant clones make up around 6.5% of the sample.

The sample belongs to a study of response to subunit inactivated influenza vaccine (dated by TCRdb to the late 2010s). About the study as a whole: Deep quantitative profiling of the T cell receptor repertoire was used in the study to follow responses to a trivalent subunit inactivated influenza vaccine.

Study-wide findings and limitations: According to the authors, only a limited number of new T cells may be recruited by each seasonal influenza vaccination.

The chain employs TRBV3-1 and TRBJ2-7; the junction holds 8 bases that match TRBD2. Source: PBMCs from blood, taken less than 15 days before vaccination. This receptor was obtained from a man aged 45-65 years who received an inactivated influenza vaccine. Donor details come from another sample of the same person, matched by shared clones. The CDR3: CASSQISGAPGDEQYF. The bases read TGTGCCAGCAGCCAAATTAGCGGGGCACCCGGCGACGAGCAGTACTTC.